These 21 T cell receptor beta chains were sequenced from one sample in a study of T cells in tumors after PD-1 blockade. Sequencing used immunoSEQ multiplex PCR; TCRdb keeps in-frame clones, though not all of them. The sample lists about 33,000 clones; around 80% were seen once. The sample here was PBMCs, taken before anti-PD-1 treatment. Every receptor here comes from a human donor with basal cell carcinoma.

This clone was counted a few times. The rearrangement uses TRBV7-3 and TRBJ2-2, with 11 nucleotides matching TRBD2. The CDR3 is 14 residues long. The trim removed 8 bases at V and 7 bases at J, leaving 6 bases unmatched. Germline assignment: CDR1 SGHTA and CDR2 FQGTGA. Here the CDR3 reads CASVSGGAVGELFF. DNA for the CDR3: TGTGCCAGCGTTAGCGGGGGGGCCGTCGGGGAGCTGTTTTTT.

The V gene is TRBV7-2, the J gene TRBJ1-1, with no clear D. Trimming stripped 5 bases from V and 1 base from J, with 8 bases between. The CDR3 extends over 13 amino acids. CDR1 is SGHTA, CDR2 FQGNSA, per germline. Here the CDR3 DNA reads TGTGCCAGCAGCGCTGGGAAGAACACTGAAGCTTTCTTT. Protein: CASSAGKNTEAFF.

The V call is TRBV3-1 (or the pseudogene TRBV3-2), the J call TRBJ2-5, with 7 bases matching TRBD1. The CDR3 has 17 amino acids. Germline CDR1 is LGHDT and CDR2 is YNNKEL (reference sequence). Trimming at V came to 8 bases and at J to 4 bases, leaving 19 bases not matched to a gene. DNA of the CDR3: TGTGCCAGCCTGGGCGACAGGGCCCGGGTACGTGGAGAGACCCAGTACTTC. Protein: CASLGDRARVRGETQYF.

The CDR3, as DNA: TGTGCCAGCAGCTCTTACAGGGGAAGCTATGGCTACACCTTC. The encoded protein is CASSSYRGSYGYTF. The chain recombines TRBV7-2 with TRBJ1-2; 7 bases fit TRBD1. Germline CDR1 SGHTA, CDR2 FQGNSA. CDR3 length: 14 residues. V was pared by 4 bases and J by 4 bases, with 6 bases of the junction left unmatched.

The chain's CDR3 is CASSLGRDTQYF. The CDR3, as DNA: TGTGCCAGCAGCTTAGGACGGGATACGCAGTATTTT. V gene TRBV7-9 combines with J gene TRBJ2-3; D unclear. The CDR3 spans 12 residues. V gave up 1 base and J gave up 6 bases, with 5 bases separating them. Germline V CDR1 and CDR2: SEHNR, FQNEAQ (reference sequence).

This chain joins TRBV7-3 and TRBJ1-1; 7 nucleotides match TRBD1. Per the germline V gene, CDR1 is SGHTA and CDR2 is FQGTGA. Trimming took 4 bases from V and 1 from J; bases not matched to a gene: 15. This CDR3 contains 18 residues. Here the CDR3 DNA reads TGTGCCAGCAGCTCCCATACGACAGGGATCGAGGGGAACACTGAAGCTTTCTTT. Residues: CASSSHTTGIEGNTEAFF.

The CDR3 here is CASSGMGGFEQFF. In nucleotides, the CDR3 is TGTGCCAGCAGCGGAATGGGGGGGTTTGAGCAGTTCTTC. The chain has TRBV9 and TRBJ2-1, with 7 positions matching TRBD2. CDR1 and CDR2 (germline): SGDLS, YYNGEE. The length of the CDR3 is 13 residues. V shed 3 bases and J 9 bases; nucleotides not matched to a gene: 6. Filled out from reference TRBV9 and TRBJ2-1, the complete variable domain reads DSGVTQTPKHLITATGQRVTLRCSPRSGDLSVYWYQQSLDQGLQFLIQYYNGEERAKGNILERFSAQQFPDLHSELNLSSLELGDSALYFCASSGMGGFEQFFGPGTRLTVL.

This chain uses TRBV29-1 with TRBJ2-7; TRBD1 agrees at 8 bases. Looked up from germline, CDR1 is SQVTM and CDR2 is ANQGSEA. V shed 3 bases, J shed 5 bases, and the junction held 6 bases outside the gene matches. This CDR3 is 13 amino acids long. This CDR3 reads CSVDPGQGNEQYF. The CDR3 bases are TGCAGCGTTGACCCCGGACAGGGTAACGAGCAGTACTTC.

CDR3 in DNA: TGTGCCAGCAGTAAAAACGCCATAAACAATAATTCACCCCTCCACTTT. It translates to CASSKNAINNNSPLHF. The chain has TRBV2 and TRBJ1-6, with D unresolved. CDR1 and CDR2 from the germline V gene are SNHLY and FYNNEI. The CDR3 loop spans 16 amino acids. Trimming pared 5 bases from V and 5 bases from J, leaving 16 bases between. The whole variable domain, filled in from reference TRBV2 and TRBJ1-6, reads EPEVTQTPSHQVTQMGQEVILRCVPISNHLYFYWYRQILGQKVEFLVSFYNNEISEKSEIFDDQFSVERPDGSNFTLKIRSTKLEDSAMYFCASSKNAINNNSPLHFGNGTRLTVT.

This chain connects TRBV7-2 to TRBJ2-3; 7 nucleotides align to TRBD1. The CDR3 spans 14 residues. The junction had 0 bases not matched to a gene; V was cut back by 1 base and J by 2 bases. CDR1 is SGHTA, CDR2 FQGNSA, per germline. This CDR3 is CASSLEGATDTQYF. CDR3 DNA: TGTGCCAGCAGCTTAGAGGGGGCCACAGATACGCAGTATTTT. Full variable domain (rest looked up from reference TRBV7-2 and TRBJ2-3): GAGVSQSPSNKVTEKGKDVELRCDPISGHTALYWYRQSLGQGLEFLIYFQGNSAPDKSGLPSDRFSAERTGGSVSTLTIQRTQQEDSAVYLCASSLEGATDTQYFGPGTRLTVL.

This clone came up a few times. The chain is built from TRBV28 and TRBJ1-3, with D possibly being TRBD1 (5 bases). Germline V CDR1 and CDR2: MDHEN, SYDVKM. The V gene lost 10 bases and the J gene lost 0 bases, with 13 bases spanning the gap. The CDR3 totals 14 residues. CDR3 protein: CAITVGRSGNTIYF. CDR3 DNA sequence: TGTGCCATCACAGTGGGGCGCTCTGGAAACACCATATATTTT. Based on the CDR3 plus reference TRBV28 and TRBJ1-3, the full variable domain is DVKVTQSSRYLVKRTGEKVFLECVQDMDHENMFWYRQDPGLGLRLIYFSYDVKMKEKGDIPEGYSVSREKKERFSLILESASTNQTSMYLCAITVGRSGNTIYFGEGSWLTVV.

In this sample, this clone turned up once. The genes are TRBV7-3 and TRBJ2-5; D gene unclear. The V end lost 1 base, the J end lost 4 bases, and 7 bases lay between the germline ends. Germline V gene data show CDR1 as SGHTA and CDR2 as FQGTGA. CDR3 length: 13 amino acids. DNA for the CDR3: TGTGCCAGCAGCTTAATGGAGAGAGAGACCCAGTACTTC. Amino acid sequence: CASSLMERETQYF. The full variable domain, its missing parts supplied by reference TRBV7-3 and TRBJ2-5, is GAGVSQTPSNKVTEKGKYVELRCDPISGHTALYWYRQSLGQGPEFLIYFQGTGAADDSGLPNDRFFAVRPEGSVSTLKIQRTERGDSAVYLCASSLMERETQYFGPGTRLLVL.

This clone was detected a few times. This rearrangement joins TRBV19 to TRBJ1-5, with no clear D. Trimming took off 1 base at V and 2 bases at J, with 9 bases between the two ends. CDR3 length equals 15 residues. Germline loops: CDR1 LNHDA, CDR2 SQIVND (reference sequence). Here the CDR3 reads CASSIGQLGNQPQHF. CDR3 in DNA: TGTGCCAGTAGTATAGGCCAGTTGGGCAATCAGCCCCAGCATTTT.

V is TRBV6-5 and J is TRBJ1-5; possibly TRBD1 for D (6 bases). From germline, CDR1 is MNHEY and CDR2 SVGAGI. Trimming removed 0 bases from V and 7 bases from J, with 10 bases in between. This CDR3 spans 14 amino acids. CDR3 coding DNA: TGTGCCAGCAGTTACTCGAGACAGGCCCAGCCCCAGCATTTT. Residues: CASSYSRQAQPQHF.

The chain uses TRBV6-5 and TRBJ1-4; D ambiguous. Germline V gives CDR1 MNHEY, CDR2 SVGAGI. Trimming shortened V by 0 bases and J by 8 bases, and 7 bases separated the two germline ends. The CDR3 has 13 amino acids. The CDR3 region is CASSYSRREKLFF. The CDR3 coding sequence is TGTGCCAGCAGTTACTCCCGCAGAGAAAAACTGTTTTTT.

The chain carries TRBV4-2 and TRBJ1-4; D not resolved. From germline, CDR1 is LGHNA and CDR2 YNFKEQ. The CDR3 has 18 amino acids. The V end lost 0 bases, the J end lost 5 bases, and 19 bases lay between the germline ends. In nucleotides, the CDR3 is TGTGCCAGCAGCCAAGATCGTTCCGGACCCCTTGGAAATGAAAAACTGTTTTTT. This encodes CASSQDRSGPLGNEKLFF.

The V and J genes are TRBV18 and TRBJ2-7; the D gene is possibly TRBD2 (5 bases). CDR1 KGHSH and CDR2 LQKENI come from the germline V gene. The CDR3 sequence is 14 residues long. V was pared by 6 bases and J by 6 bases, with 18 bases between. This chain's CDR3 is CASSPLGSRGEQYF. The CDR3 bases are TGTGCCAGCTCCCCGCTAGGGTCTCGGGGCGAGCAGTACTTC.

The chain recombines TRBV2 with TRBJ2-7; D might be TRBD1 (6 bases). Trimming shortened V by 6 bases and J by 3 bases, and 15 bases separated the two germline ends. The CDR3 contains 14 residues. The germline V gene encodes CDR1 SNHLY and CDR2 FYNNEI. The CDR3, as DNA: TGTGCCAGCAGGCACCGGGACATTAACTACGAGCAGTACTTC. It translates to CASRHRDINYEQYF.

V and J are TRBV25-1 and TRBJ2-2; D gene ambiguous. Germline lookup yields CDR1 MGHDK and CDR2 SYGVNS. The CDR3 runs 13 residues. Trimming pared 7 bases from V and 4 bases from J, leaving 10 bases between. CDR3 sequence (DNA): TGTGCCAGCAAAGGCACGGGCACCGGGGAGCTGTTTTTT. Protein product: CASKGTGTGELFF.

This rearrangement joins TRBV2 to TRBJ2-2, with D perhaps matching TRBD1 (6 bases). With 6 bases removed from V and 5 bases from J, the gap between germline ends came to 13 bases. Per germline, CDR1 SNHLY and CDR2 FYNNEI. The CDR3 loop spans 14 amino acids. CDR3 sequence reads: CASRRQGWTGELFF. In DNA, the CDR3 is TGTGCCAGCAGGCGGCAGGGGTGGACCGGGGAGCTGTTTTTT.

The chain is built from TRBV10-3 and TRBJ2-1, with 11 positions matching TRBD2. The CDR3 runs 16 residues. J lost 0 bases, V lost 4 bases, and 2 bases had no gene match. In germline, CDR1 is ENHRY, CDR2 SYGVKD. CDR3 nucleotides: TGTGCCATCAGTGGAACTAGCGGGAGCTCCTACAATGAGCAGTTCTTC. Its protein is CAISGTSGSSYNEQFF.